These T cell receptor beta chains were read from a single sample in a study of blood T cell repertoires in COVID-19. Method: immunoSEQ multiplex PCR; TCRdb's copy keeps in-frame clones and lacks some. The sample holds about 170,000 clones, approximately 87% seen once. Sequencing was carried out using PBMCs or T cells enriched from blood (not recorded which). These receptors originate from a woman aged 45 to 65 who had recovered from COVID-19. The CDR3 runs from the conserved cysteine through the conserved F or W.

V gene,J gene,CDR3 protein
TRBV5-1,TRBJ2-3,CASSLVRGSTDTQYF
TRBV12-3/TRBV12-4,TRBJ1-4,CASSFDRTEKLFF
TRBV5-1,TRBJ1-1,CASSTREAPRGTEAFF
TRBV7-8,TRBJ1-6,CASSFRDRARSPLHF
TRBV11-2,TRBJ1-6,CASSSDRLKPLHF
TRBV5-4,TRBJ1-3,CASSLQGPGNTIYF
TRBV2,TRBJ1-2,CASRDRGLYGYTF
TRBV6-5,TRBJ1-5,CASRDTYQPQHF
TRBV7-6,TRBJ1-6,CASSPQGAPLHF
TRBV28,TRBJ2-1,CASSSPGQGARHEQFF
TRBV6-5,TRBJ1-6,CASSHREASSPLHF
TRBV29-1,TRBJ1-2,CSVDAFGGDFNYGYTF
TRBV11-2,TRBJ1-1,CASSFLQGSTEAFF
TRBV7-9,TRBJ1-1,CASSFGGNTEAFF
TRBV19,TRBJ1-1,CASSKGGDRGHSEAFF
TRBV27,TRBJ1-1,CASSLAAGRRYTEAFF
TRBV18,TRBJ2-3,CASSPPGLRDTQYF
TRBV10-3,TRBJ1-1,CAISEPGGTEAFF
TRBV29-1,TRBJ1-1,CSVGHGAPNTEAFF
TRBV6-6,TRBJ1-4,CASEGEGEKLFF
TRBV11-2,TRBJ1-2,CASSRTGDGYTF
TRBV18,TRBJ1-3,CASSPDRTSGNTIYF
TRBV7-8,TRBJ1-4,CASSSGGANEKLFF
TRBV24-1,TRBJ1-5,CATILSGTGVYNQPQHF
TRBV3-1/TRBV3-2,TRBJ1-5,CASSPSSNQPQHF
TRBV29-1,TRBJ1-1,CSVTGLGVGTEAFF
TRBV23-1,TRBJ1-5,CASSHRTGGCNQPQHF
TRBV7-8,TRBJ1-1,CASSQDVAGGGTEAFF
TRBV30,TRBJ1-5,CAWATGGHQPQHF
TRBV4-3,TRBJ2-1,CASSQSRGAGPYNEQFF
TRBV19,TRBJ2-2,CASSPRVAGEWNTGELFF
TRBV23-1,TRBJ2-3,CASSQPPGTGKNTDTQYF
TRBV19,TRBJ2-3,CASTRGGTADTQYF
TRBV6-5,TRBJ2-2,CASRGRQNTGELFF
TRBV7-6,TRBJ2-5,CASCRQQETQYF
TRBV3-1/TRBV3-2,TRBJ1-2,CASSLGRGNYGYTF
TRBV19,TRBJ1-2,CASNRRGGTRDGYTF
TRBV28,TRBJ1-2,CASRPALIRESAGYTF
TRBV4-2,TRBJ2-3,CASSQDGASGTLLTQYF
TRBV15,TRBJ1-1,CATSRDSDRESNTEAFF
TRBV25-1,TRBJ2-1,CASSEYSAGSSYNEQFF
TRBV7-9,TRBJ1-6,CASAIDINSPLHF
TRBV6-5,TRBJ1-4,CASSEVEGSGEKLFF
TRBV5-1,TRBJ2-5,CASSQTSLETQYF
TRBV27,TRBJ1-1,CASSLWQNTEAFF
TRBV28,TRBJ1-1,CASSRDTEAFF
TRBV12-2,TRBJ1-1,CASRLITEAFF
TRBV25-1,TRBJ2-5,CASSGGLAGDETQYF
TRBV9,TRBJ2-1,CASSRQGGEQFF
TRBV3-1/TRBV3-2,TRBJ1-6,CASSQSISGSPLHF
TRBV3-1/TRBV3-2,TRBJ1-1,CASRQGVRDTEAFF